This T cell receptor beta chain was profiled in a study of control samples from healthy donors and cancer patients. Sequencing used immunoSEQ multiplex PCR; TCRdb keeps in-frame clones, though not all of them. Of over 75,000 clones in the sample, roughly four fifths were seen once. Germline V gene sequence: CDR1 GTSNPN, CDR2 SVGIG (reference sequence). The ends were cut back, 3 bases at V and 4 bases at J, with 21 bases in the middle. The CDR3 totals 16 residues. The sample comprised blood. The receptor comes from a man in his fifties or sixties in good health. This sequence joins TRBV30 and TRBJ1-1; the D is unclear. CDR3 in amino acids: CAWRMLLRAVGTEAFF. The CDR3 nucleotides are TGTGCCTGGAGAATGTTATTGAGGGCGGTCGGCACTGAAGCTTTCTTT.